This T cell receptor (beta chain) is from a study of blood T cell repertoires in COVID-19. About the study: Sites across the United States, Italy and Spain contributed samples from acute and convalescent COVID-19. PBMCs, B-cell-depleted T cells, or T cells were the source of the cDNA or gDNA that made up the material.

Original data processing: Using reference gene primer amplification, nucleated cell counts were estimated. Sequencing was performed with immunoSEQ multiplex PCR; in TCRdb, only in-frame clones are kept and a portion is missing. V, J and clone size were drawn from that table, and D and trimming were deduced from the DNA. Of about 300,000 clones listed, around 83% are singletons. This clone has just a few counts. The sequence came from a woman aged 45-60 years with acute or convalescent COVID-19. The material sequenced was peripheral blood.

This CDR3 is CASSLERRGYTF. The CDR3 nucleotides are TGTGCCAGCAGCTTGGAGAGAAGAGGCTACACCTTC. J is TRBJ1-2 and V is TRBV5-8; no reliable D call. Germline V gene lookup returns CDR1 SGHTS and CDR2 YDEGEE. V was cut by 0 bases and J by 8 bases, with 8 bases left in between. The CDR3 is 12 residues long.